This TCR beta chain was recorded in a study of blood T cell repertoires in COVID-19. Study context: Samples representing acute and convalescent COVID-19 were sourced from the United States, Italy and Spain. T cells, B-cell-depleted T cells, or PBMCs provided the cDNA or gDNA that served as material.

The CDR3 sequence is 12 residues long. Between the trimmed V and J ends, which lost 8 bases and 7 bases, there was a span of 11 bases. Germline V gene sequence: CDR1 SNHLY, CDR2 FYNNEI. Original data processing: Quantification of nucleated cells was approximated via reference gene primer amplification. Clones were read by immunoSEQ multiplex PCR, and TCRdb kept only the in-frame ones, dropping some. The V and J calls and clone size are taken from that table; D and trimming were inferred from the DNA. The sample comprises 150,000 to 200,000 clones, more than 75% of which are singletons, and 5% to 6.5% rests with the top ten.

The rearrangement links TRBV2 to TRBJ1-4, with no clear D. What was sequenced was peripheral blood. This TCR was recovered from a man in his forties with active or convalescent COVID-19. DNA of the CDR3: TGTGCCAGCCGGCGGGTGTCTGAAAAACTGTTTTTT. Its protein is CASRRVSEKLFF.